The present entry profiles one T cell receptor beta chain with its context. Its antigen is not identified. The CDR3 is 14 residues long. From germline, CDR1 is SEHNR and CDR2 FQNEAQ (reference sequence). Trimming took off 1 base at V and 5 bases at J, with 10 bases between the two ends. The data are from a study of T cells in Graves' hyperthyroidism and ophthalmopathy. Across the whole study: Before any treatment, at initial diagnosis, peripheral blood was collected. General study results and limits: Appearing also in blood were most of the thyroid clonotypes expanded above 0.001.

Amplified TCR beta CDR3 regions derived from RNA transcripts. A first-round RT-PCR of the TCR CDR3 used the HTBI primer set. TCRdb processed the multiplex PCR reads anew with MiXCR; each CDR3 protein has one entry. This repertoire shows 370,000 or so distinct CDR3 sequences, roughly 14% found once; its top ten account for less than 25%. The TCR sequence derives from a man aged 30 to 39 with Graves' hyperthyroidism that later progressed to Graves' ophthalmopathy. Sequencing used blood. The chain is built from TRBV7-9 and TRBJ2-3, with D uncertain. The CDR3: CASSLVGVQDTQYF. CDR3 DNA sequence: TGTGCCAGCAGCTTAGTAGGTGTTCAAGATACGCAGTATTTT. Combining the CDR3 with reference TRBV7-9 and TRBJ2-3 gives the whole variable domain DTGVSQNPRHKITKRGQNVTFRCDPISEHNRLYWYRQTLGQGPEFLTYFQNEAQLEKSRLLSDRFSAERPKGSFSTLEIQRTEQGDSAMYLCASSLVGVQDTQYFGPGTRLTVL.